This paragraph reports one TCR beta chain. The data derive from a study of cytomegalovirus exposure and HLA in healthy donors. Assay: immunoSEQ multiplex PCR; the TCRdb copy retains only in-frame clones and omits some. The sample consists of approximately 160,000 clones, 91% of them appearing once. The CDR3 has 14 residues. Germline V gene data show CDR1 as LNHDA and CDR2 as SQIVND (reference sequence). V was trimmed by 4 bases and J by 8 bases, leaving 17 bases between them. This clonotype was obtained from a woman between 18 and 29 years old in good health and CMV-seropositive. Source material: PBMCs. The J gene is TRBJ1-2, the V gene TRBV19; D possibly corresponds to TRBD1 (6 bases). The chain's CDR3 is CASSTLPGQRGYTF. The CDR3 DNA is TGTGCCAGTAGTACCCTCCCGGGACAACGCGGCTACACCTTC.